A single sample is the source of the 8 T cell receptor beta chains below, sequenced in a study of early T cells in non-severe SARS-CoV-2 infection. TCRdb ran MiXCR on the 5' RACE reads and lists one entry per CDR3 protein. Among fewer than 30,000 distinct CDR3 sequences, approximately 4.1% were seen once, and the ten largest hold roughly 6%. The sample comprised whole blood. The receptors originated from an adult who was a healthcare worker with PCR-confirmed SARS-CoV-2 infection or an uninfected control (not recorded which).

This clonotype was counted at least ten times. This chain connects TRBV19 to TRBJ1-2; D perhaps matches TRBD1 (5 bases). The ends were cut back, 6 bases at V and 3 bases at J, with 17 bases in the middle. From germline, CDR1 is LNHDA and CDR2 SQIVND (reference sequence). The CDR3 is 15 amino acids. The CDR3 sequence: CASRETSGIYYGYTF. CDR3 coding DNA: TGTGCCAGTAGGGAAACATCAGGGATTTACTATGGCTACACCTTC.

In this sample, this clonotype turned up many times. The rearrangement joins TRBV15 to TRBJ2-6; possible D gene TRBD1, 6 bases. The length of the CDR3 is 17 residues. Trimming took 6 bases from V and 2 from J, leaving 17 bases between them. The germline gives CDR1 LNHNV, CDR2 YYDKDF (reference sequence). CDR3 amino acids: CATRTGHDLPGANVLTF. CDR3 nucleotides: TGTGCCACCAGGACAGGACATGACCTTCCTGGGGCCAACGTCCTGACTTTC.

This clonotype has a handful of counts. The junction differs from germline at one of its ends, possibly a read error. The V gene is TRBV19, the J gene TRBJ2-1, with 10 bases aligning to TRBD2. CDR3 length: 13 amino acids. Looked up from germline, CDR1 is LNHDA and CDR2 is SQIVND (reference sequence). The DNA for the CDR3 is TGTGCCAGCCCTCCCCTGGCTAGCGGGAGTAACATCTTC. Protein: CASPPLASGSNIF.

V is TRBV15 and J is TRBJ1-5; unclear D gene. Germline V CDR1 and CDR2: LNHNV, YYDKDF (reference sequence). This CDR3 spans 14 amino acids. V lost 1 base to trimming and J lost 0 bases, with 4 bases between them. The CDR3 protein is CATSRGLSNQPQHF. CDR3 nucleotide sequence: TGTGCCACCAGCAGAGGCCTTAGCAATCAGCCCCAGCATTTT.

This clonotype was observed many times. The chain is built from TRBV12-2 and TRBJ2-7; the table's D call TRBD1 went unverified against the DNA. TRBV12-2 is a recognized pseudogene. The CDR3 runs 14 residues. The CDR3 sequence: CASRSNVDRAEQYF. The CDR3 bases are TGTGCAAGTCGCTCCAACGTGGACAGGGCCGAGCAGTACTTC.

Ten or more counts support this clonotype. V gene TRBV7-8 combines with J gene TRBJ1-3, with D maybe TRBD1 (5 bases). The CDR3 consists of 15 residues. Per germline, CDR1 SGHVS and CDR2 FQNEAQ. V was clipped by 5 bases and J by 0 bases, with 11 bases between them. CDR3 nucleotide sequence: TGTGCCAGCAGCCTACCGGGACTCTCTGGAAACACCATATATTTT. As protein: CASSLPGLSGNTIYF. Full variable domain (rest looked up from reference TRBV7-8 and TRBJ1-3): GAGVSQSPRYKVAKRGQDVALRCDPISGHVSLFWYQQALGQGPEFLTYFQNEAQLDKSGLPSDRFFAERPEGSVSTLKIQRTQQEDSAVYLCASSLPGLSGNTIYFGEGSWLTVV.

This clonotype showed up just a few times. The gene calls are TRBV9 and TRBJ2-7, with 8 bases lining up with TRBD2. Germline values: CDR1 SGDLS, CDR2 YYNGEE. CDR3 length: 15 amino acids. After removal of 4 bases from V and 6 bases from J, the junction contained 12 bases not matched to a gene. In DNA form, the CDR3 reads TGTGCCAGCAGCTCACAAGCGGGAGCTGGCGTCGAGCAGTACTTC. Its translation is CASSSQAGAGVEQYF.

In its sample, this clonotype was seen many times. The CDR3 coding sequence is TGTGCCAGCAGCTTAGGAGTGGACCGCACCACAGATACGCAGTATTTT. This codes for CASSLGVDRTTDTQYF. The chain employs TRBV11-2 and TRBJ2-3, with D unresolved. Germline V CDR1 and CDR2: SGHAT, FQNNGV. This CDR3 is 16 amino acids long. V dropped 1 base and J dropped 2 bases, with 13 bases sitting between them. The full variable domain, in which reference TRBV11-2 and TRBJ2-3 provide the parts outside the CDR3, is EAGVAQSPRYKIIEKRQSVAFWCNPISGHATLYWYQQILGQGPKLLIQFQNNGVVDDSQLPKDRFSAERLKGVDSTLKIQPAKLEDSAVYLCASSLGVDRTTDTQYFGPGTRLTVL.